The 19 T cell receptor beta chains in this list originate from one sample, sequenced in a study of T cells expressing NK-cell markers. With the 5' RACE reads reprocessed, TCRdb shows one record per CDR3 protein and no DNA. Its clone listing holds some 190,000 distinct CDR3 sequences. Source material: blood T cells: a sorted CD56 or NKG2C T cell subset, CD4+ or CD8+ T cells, or bulk PBMC T cells (not recorded which). The receptors originated from a man aged 18-69 years in good health.

The chain couples TRBV13 to TRBJ2-7. The CDR3 spans 15 residues. CDR1 is PRHDT, CDR2 FYEKMQ, per germline (reference sequence). This CDR3 is CASSLGLTANYEQYF.

The gene calls are TRBV12-3 or TRBV12-4 and TRBJ2-7. CDR3 length equals 14 residues. The CDR3 is CASKLSYSPYEQYF.

V usage is TRBV9 and J usage is TRBJ2-1; TCRdb proposes TRBD1, but this gene call is untestable without DNA. The CDR3 sequence is 17 residues long. Germline V lookup: CDR1 SGDLS, CDR2 YYNGEE. CDR3 loop: CASSVRWGQSSYNEQFF.

This chain links TRBV5-1 with TRBJ2-1; TCRdb designates TRBD1, a call that cannot be tested without DNA. The CDR3 runs to 14 residues. The V gene's germline CDR1 is SGHRS and CDR2 YFSETQ. The CDR3 spells CASSGRQGDNEQFF. Full variable domain (remainder filled in from reference TRBV5-1 and TRBJ2-1): KAGVTQTPRYLIKTRGQQVTLSCSPISGHRSVSWYQQTPGQGLQFLFEYFSETQRNKGNFPGRFSGRQFSNSRSEMNVSTLELGDSALYLCASSGRQGDNEQFFGPGTRLTVL.

The V call is TRBV7-2, the J call TRBJ2-2; without DNA, the TCRdb call of TRBD2 cannot be checked. This CDR3 contains 17 residues. The germline V gene encodes CDR1 SGHTA and CDR2 FQGNSA. The CDR3 here is CASSLGLAGGVTGELFF.

J is TRBJ1-2 and V is TRBV19; TCRdb names TRBD1, which stays unverified in the absence of DNA. CDR1 LNHDA and CDR2 SQIVND come from the germline V gene (reference sequence). The CDR3 length is 13 residues. The CDR3 region is CATTDRGQFGYTF.

By frequency, this clonotype registers medium-sized (0.01 to 0.1%). The chain couples TRBV4-1 to TRBJ2-5; TCRdb returns TRBD1, unconfirmable since there is no DNA. CDR1 and CDR2 from the germline V gene are MGHRA and YSYEKL. The CDR3 totals 13 residues. The CDR3 protein is CASRGQGEETQYF.

V is TRBV6-5 and J is TRBJ2-2; without DNA, the TCRdb call of TRBD1 cannot be checked. Germline V gene sequence: CDR1 MNHEY, CDR2 SVGAGI. The CDR3 runs to 15 residues. The CDR3 is CASSYSGGVAGELFF.

The V call is TRBV3-1, the J call TRBJ2-5; without DNA, the TCRdb call of TRBD2 cannot be checked. The CDR3 runs to 16 residues. The germline CDR1 and CDR2 sequences are LGHDT and YNNKEL (reference sequence). CDR3 loop: CASSPSPSGFSETQYF.

The gene calls are TRBV20-1 and TRBJ2-3. Germline-derived CDR1 and CDR2 are DFQATT and SNEGSKA (reference sequence). The length of the CDR3 is 15 residues. The CDR3 loop reads CSASGSETITDTQYF.

This chain links TRBV19 with TRBJ2-6. This CDR3 contains 17 residues. The V gene's germline CDR1 is LNHDA and CDR2 SQIVND (reference sequence). The CDR3 loop reads CASSPSFYSSGANVLTF.

The rearrangement uses TRBV12-3 or TRBV12-4 and TRBJ2-3; TCRdb's assignment of TRBD2 cannot be checked, as there is no DNA. The CDR3 length is 16 residues. The CDR3: CASSLPIGGVTDTQYF.

The chain employs TRBV7-3 and TRBJ2-5; the TRBD2 assignment by TCRdb is unverifiable without DNA. CDR1 is SGHTA, CDR2 FQGTGA, per germline. The CDR3 is made up of 18 amino acids. The CDR3 spells CASSPRLAGGLRQETQYF.

The chain uses TRBV7-2 and TRBJ2-2; TCRdb indicates TRBD1, and absent DNA this call remains unverified. Germline-derived CDR1 and CDR2 are SGHTA and FQGNSA. This CDR3 comprises 16 residues. CDR3 region: CASSLFPPGGTGELFF.

The V and J genes are TRBV11-2 and TRBJ2-7; absent DNA, TCRdb's TRBD2 call cannot be checked. Looked up from germline, CDR1 is SGHAT and CDR2 is FQNNGV. The CDR3 has 14 amino acids. The CDR3 sequence: CASSFGGETYEQYF. The full variable domain, rest sourced from reference TRBV11-2 and TRBJ2-7, is EAGVAQSPRYKIIEKRQSVAFWCNPISGHATLYWYQQILGQGPKLLIQFQNNGVVDDSQLPKDRFSAERLKGVDSTLKIQPAKLEDSAVYLCASSFGGETYEQYFGPGTRLTVT.

The chain recombines TRBV29-1 with TRBJ2-5; the TCRdb D gene call, TRBD2, has no DNA to confirm it. CDR1 is SQVTM, CDR2 ANQGSEA, per germline. This CDR3 has 15 residues. The CDR3 reads CSVEGGVWVGETQYF. The variable domain in full, with the rest retrieved from reference TRBV29-1 and TRBJ2-5, is SAVISQKPSRDICQRGTSLTIQCQVDSQVTMMFWYRQQPGQSLTLIATANQGSEATYESGFVIDKFPISRPNLTFSTLTVSNMSPEDSSIYLCSVEGGVWVGETQYFGPGTRLLVL.

This chain links TRBV7-9 with TRBJ2-7; TCRdb's D call, TRBD1, is unchecked because there is no DNA. The CDR3 has 17 residues. Germline V gene lookup returns CDR1 SEHNR and CDR2 FQNEAQ (reference sequence). The CDR3 loop reads CASSFPPTGDGQYEQYF.

J is TRBJ1-6 and V is TRBV24-1; as DNA is missing, the TRBD1 call by TCRdb cannot be tested. From germline, CDR1 is KGHDR and CDR2 SFDVKD. The CDR3 has 14 residues. The CDR3 loop reads CATLFAQDNSPLHF.

V is TRBV7-9 and J is TRBJ2-1; as DNA is missing, the TRBD2 call by TCRdb cannot be tested. The CDR3 is 15 amino acids. The germline V gene encodes CDR1 SEHNR and CDR2 FQNEAQ (reference sequence). CDR3 residues: CASSFGPGEGNEQFF.